The 10 T cell receptor beta chains in this list originate from one sample, sequenced in a study of blood T cell repertoires in COVID-19. The protocol was immunoSEQ multiplex PCR, while the TCRdb copy is restricted to in-frame clones and leaves out a portion. This sample carries under 300,000 clones, roughly 80% of them seen once, and the ten largest clones take 4.5% to 6%. The sequenced sample was peripheral blood. These receptors originate from a woman older than 75 with active or convalescent COVID-19.

The CDR3 sequence is CASSDPGQPYLPQHF. CDR3 sequence (DNA): TGCGCCAGCAGCGACCCGGGACAGCCTTATCTACCCCAGCATTTT. V usage is TRBV5-1 and J usage is TRBJ1-5; 7 nucleotides line up with TRBD1. This CDR3 is built from 15 residues. Germline V gene sequence: CDR1 SGHRS, CDR2 YFSETQ. Germline trimming cut 4 bases from V and 10 bases from J; bases unmatched to any gene: 14.

The rearrangement links TRBV2 to TRBJ1-5; 9 bases are a match to TRBD1. With V trimmed by 3 bases and J by 7 bases, 10 bases remained unmatched. Germline V gene sequence: CDR1 SNHLY, CDR2 FYNNEI. The CDR3 loop spans 16 amino acids. The CDR3 nucleotides read TGTGCCAGCAGTGAGGGGAATGCACAGGGGGCACAGCCCCAGCATTTT. This gives the protein CASSEGNAQGAQPQHF.

The count of this clone is one. J is TRBJ1-3 and V is TRBV5-6; TRBD1 might be the D (6 bases). Germline V gives CDR1 SGHDT, CDR2 YYEEEE. The CDR3 runs 16 residues. Trimming cost V 4 bases and J 0 bases, with 14 bases left between them. This CDR3 is CASSRDRLASGNTIYF. CDR3 DNA: TGTGCCAGCAGCCGTGACAGGCTCGCCTCTGGAAACACCATATATTTT.

This clone is a singleton in its sample. The chain combines TRBV7-9 with TRBJ1-1; D call uncertain. There are 12 residues in the CDR3. Germline V gives CDR1 SEHNR, CDR2 FQNEAQ (reference sequence). V dropped 1 base and J dropped 7 bases, with 7 bases sitting between them. CDR3 coding DNA: TGTGCCAGCAGCTTAGTCGGGGTTGAAGCTTTCTTT. It encodes CASSLVGVEAFF.

The V and J genes are TRBV15 and TRBJ1-4, with D possibly TRBD1 on 6 matching bases. In germline, CDR1 is LNHNV, CDR2 YYDKDF (reference sequence). The CDR3 sequence is 13 residues long. The germline V and J ends were trimmed by 8 bases and 6 bases, with 13 bases remaining between them. The CDR3 loop is CATQGQHYEKLFF. The CDR3 DNA is TGTGCCACCCAAGGACAGCATTATGAAAAACTGTTTTTT. Looking up the rest from reference TRBV15 and TRBJ1-4 gives the full variable domain: DAMVIQNPRYQVTQFGKPVTLSCSQTLNHNVMYWYQQKSSQAPKLLFHYYDKDFNNEADTPDNFQSRRPNTSFCFLDIRSPGLGDTAMYLCATQGQHYEKLFFGSGTQLSVL.

The genes are TRBV3-1 (or the pseudogene TRBV3-2) and TRBJ1-3; TRBD1 matches at 7 bases. V was clipped by 4 bases and J by 5 bases; unmatched bases: 5. Germline lookup yields CDR1 LGHDT and CDR2 YNNKEL (reference sequence). The CDR3 has 14 amino acids. CDR3 in amino acids: CASSPLTGRNTIYF. CDR3 bases: TGTGCCAGCAGCCCCCTGACAGGGAGAAACACCATATATTTT.

The chain links TRBV18 to TRBJ1-2, with D perhaps matching TRBD1 (5 bases). V lost 1 base and J lost 4, with 13 bases in between. The CDR3 runs to 15 residues. Germline-derived CDR1 and CDR2 are KGHSH and LQKENI. CDR3 nucleotide sequence: TGTGCCAGCTCACCACTAGGACAAAGAGGCTATGGCTACACCTTC. Protein: CASSPLGQRGYGYTF.

The rearrangement uses TRBV5-4 and TRBJ1-2, with 9 bases matching TRBD1. J gave up 7 bases and V 0 bases, and 4 bases lay outside the gene matches. Germline CDR1 reads SGHNT; CDR2 reads YYREEE (reference sequence). This CDR3 is built from 14 residues. The CDR3 coding sequence is TGTGCCAGCAGCTTGGATGGGACAGGGAGTGGCTACACCTTC. Its protein is CASSLDGTGSGYTF.

This chain links TRBV5-4 with TRBJ2-2; D may be TRBD2 (6 bases). V lost 4 bases and J lost 0, with 10 bases in between. The germline gives CDR1 SGHNT, CDR2 YYREEE (reference sequence). This CDR3 is 15 amino acids long. In DNA, the CDR3 is TGTGCCAGCAGCCCCGGCGGGGCGAACACCGGGGAGCTGTTTTTT. It encodes CASSPGGANTGELFF.

The V call is TRBV2, the J call TRBJ2-3, with D tentatively TRBD2 (7 bases). Germline V gives CDR1 SNHLY, CDR2 FYNNEI. This CDR3 has 15 residues. V lost 5 bases, J lost 3 bases, and 15 bases lay in between. CDR3 protein: CASSPGEGGTDTQYF. The CDR3 DNA sequence: TGTGCCAGCAGTCCGGGTGAGGGGGGGACAGATACGCAGTATTTT.